One sample yielded the 8 T cell receptor beta chains listed below, sequenced in a study of vaccination effects on CD4 cells after COVID-19. Measured with immunoSEQ multiplex PCR; TCRdb has only the in-frame clones, and not every one. This repertoire shows 35,000 to 50,000 clones, 55% to 75% found once; its top ten account for approximately 24%. The antigens of these receptors remain unknown. With the ViraFEST assay, the study expanded antigen-specific CD4+ T cells using viral peptide pools, then sequenced them. A roughly 10-day culture period preceded the isolation of CD4+ T cells. None of the vaccinated had previously contracted SARS-CoV-2, and their nucleocapsid antibodies tested negative. The sample was CD4+ T cells from PBMCs cultured with HCoV-OC43 spike peptides, taken before COVID-19 vaccination. Subset reported: HCoV-OC43 spike overlapping peptide pool stimulation. The receptors were gathered from a human donor who received a COVID-19 vaccine.

This chain links TRBV3-1 (or the pseudogene TRBV3-2) with TRBJ2-7; 8 nucleotides agree with TRBD2. Germline V CDR1 and CDR2: LGHDT, YNNKEL (reference sequence). The V segment lost 1 base and the J segment 1 base; nucleotides outside the gene matches: 0. The CDR3 runs 14 residues. This CDR3 is CASSQVAGSYEQYF. For the CDR3, the DNA is TGTGCCAGCAGCCAAGTAGCGGGGTCCTACGAGCAGTACTTC.

J is TRBJ2-7 and V is TRBV4-3; 7 bases agree with TRBD2. The CDR3 spans 17 residues. Germline CDR1 is LGHNA and CDR2 is YSLEER. Trimming cost V 0 bases and J 4 bases; bases outside gene matches: 12. CDR3 sequence reads: CASSQDIILAEGYEQYF. Written as DNA, the CDR3 is TGCGCCAGCAGCCAAGATATCATTCTAGCGGAAGGGTACGAGCAGTACTTC.

J is TRBJ2-7 and V is TRBV6-5, with D perhaps given as TRBD1 or TRBD2 (5 bases each). This CDR3 has 14 residues. Germline V gene sequence: CDR1 MNHEY, CDR2 SVGAGI. Trimming shortened V by 7 bases and J by 2 bases, and 15 bases separated the two germline ends. CDR3 sequence: CASTRGPVAYEQYF. The CDR3 DNA is TGTGCCAGCACCCGGGGCCCGGTGGCCTACGAGCAGTACTTC.

The V call is TRBV25-1, the J call TRBJ1-5; D unresolved. V shed 6 bases and J shed 5 bases, with 11 bases lying between them. Germline V gives CDR1 MGHDK, CDR2 SYGVNS. This CDR3 region has 13 residues. The CDR3 DNA reads as TGTGCCAGCAGCATCCAGGAGGATCAGCCCCAGCATTTT. This encodes CASSIQEDQPQHF.

The chain has TRBV7-2 and TRBJ1-2; unclear D gene. CDR3 length: 12 amino acids. The V gene lost 3 bases and the J gene lost 4 bases, with 6 bases spanning the gap. CDR1 is SGHTA and CDR2 is FQGNSA in the germline V gene. This chain's CDR3 is CASSLGGYGYTF. CDR3 sequence (DNA): TGTGCCAGCAGCTTGGGTGGCTATGGCTACACCTTC. Full variable domain (missing parts from reference TRBV7-2 and TRBJ1-2): GAGVSQSPSNKVTEKGKDVELRCDPISGHTALYWYRQSLGQGLEFLIYFQGNSAPDKSGLPSDRFSAERTGGSVSTLTIQRTQQEDSAVYLCASSLGGYGYTFGSGTRLTVV.

This clone showed up just once. This chain links TRBV6-5 with TRBJ2-1; D unclear. This CDR3 is 14 amino acids long. V lost 8 bases to trimming and J lost 3 bases, with 14 bases between them. The germline V gene encodes CDR1 MNHEY and CDR2 SVGAGI. The DNA of the CDR3 is TGTGCCAGCGGGAAGGGTTCGGACTACAATGAGCAGTTCTTC. It is translated as CASGKGSDYNEQFF.

This clone was found once. The genes are TRBV9 and TRBJ2-3, with D perhaps being TRBD1 or TRBD2 (6 bases each). The CDR3 covers 16 residues. V dropped 1 base and J dropped 4 bases, with 16 bases sitting between them. Germline loops: CDR1 SGDLS, CDR2 YYNGEE. The DNA of the CDR3 is TGTGCCAGCAGCGTATCCTCCGCCCGGGGGCCAGATACGCAGTATTTT. It codes for CASSVSSARGPDTQYF.

The rearrangement uses TRBV20-1 and TRBJ1-2; D might be TRBD1 (5 bases). Deletions cut 3 bases from V and 3 bases from J, with 8 bases between. Per germline, CDR1 DFQATT and CDR2 SNEGSKA (reference sequence). The CDR3 spans 12 residues. The CDR3 region is CSASGTDYGYTF. The CDR3 DNA is TGCAGTGCTAGTGGGACGGACTATGGCTACACCTTC.